This T cell receptor beta chain is from a study of blood T cell repertoires in COVID-19. In the original processing: It was from reference gene primer amplification that nucleated cell counts were estimated. This table comes from immunoSEQ multiplex PCR, and its TCRdb copy is limited to in-frame clones, with some not included. D and trimming come from the DNA, and the V and J calls and clone size come from that table. This table holds about 230,000 clones, under 90% found once. The clonotype originates from a woman aged 25 to 45 with acute COVID-19. The specimen sequenced was PBMCs or T cells enriched from blood (not recorded which).

CDR3 bases: TGTGCCAGCAGTGTTGGGGGGGCTGGCGGGGAGCTGTTTTTT. The encoded protein is CASSVGGAGGELFF. This chain links TRBV11-2 with TRBJ2-2; D may be TRBD2 (7 bases). V lost 6 bases, J lost 7 bases, and 15 bases lay in between. Germline CDR1 reads SGHAT; CDR2 reads FQNNGV. The CDR3 consists of 14 residues.